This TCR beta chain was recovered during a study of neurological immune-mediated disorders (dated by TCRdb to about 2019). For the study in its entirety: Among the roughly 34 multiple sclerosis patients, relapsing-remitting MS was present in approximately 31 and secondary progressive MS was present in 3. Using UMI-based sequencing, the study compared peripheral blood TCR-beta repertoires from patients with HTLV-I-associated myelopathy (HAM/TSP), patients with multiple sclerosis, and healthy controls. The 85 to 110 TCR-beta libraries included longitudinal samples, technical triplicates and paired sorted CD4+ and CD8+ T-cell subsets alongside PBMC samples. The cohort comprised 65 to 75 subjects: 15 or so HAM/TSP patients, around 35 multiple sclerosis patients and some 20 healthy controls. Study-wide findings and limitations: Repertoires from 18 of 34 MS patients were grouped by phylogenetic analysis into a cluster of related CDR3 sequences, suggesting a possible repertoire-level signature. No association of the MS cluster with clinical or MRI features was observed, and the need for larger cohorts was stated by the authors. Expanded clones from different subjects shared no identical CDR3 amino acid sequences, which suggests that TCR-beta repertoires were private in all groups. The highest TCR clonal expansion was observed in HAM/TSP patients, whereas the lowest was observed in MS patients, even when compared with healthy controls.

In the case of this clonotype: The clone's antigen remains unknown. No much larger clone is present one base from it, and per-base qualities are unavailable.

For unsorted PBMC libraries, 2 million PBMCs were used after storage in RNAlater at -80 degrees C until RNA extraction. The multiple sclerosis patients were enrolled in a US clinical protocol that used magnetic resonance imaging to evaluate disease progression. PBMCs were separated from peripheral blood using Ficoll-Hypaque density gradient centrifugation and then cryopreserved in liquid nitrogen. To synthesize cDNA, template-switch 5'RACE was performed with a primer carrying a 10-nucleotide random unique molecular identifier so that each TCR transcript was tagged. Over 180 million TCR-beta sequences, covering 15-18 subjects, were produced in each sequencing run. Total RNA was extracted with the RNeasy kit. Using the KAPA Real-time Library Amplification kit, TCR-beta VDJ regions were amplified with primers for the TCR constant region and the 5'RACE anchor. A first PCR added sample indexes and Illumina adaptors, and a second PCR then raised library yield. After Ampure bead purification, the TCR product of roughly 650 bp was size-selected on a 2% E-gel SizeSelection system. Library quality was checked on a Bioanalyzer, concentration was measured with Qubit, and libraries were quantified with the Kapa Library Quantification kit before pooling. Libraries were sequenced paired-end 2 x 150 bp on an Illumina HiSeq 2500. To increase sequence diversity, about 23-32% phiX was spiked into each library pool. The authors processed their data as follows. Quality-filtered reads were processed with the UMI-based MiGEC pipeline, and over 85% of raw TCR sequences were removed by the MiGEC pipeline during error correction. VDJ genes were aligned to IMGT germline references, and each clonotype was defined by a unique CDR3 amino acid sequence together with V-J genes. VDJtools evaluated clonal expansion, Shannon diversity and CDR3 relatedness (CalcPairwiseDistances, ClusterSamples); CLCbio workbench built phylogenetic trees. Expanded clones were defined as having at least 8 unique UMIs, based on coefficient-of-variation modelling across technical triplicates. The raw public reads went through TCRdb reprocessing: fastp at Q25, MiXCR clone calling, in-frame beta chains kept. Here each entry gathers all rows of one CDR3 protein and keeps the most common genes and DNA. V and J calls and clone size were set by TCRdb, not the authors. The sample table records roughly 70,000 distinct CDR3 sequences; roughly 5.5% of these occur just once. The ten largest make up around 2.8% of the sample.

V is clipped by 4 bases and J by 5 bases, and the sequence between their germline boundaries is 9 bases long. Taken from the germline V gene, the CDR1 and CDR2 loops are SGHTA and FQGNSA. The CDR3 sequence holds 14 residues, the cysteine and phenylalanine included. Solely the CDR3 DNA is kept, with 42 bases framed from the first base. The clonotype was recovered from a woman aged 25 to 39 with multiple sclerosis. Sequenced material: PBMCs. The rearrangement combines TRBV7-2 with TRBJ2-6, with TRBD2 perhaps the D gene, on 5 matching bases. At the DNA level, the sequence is TGTGCCAGCAGCTCGGGGATACGGGCCAACGTCCTGACTTTC. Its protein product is CASSSGIRANVLTF.